The sample holds one count of the clone carrying this T cell receptor beta chain. Its cognate antigen is unknown. Sequencing was performed with immunoSEQ multiplex PCR; in TCRdb, only in-frame clones are kept and a portion is missing. The sample includes roughly 200,000 clones, roughly 77% of them seen just once. This specimen comes from a study of cytomegalovirus exposure and HLA in healthy donors. The CDR3 spans 18 residues. Germline V gives CDR1 SGHDT, CDR2 YYEEEE. V lost 4 bases to trimming and J lost 4 bases; unmatched junction nucleotides: 12. Study-wide points: Among TCR sequences, most were rare, though some public TCRs appeared in many donors. The study flagged approximately 180 TCR beta chains as cytomegalovirus-associated.

Sequences were obtained from PBMCs. The chain recombines TRBV5-6 with TRBJ2-2, with 11 bases fitting TRBD2. This clonotype originated in a woman in her twenties or thirties in good health and CMV-seronegative. CDR3 sequence reads: CASSPLPLAGGATGELFF. CDR3 bases: TGTGCCAGCAGCCCCTTACCCTTAGCGGGAGGGGCCACCGGGGAGCTGTTTTTT.